The 14 T cell receptor beta chains below come from one sample, sequenced in a study of CD8+ T cells in alopecia areata. This sample's treatment: oral pan-JAK inhibitor, 5-10 mg twice daily. Following extraction, RNA underwent reverse transcription to cDNA, which served as the sequencing template. Sequencing was performed with immunoSEQ multiplex PCR; in TCRdb, only in-frame clones are kept and a portion is missing. Of some 150,000 clones listed, about 88% are singletons. The sequencing here drew on CD8+ T cells sorted from blood, taken at week 4, from a patient treated with tofacitinib. The receptor set was obtained from a human donor with alopecia areata.

The chain has TRBV9 and TRBJ2-1, with D possibly TRBD2 on 6 matching bases. Trimming took off 3 bases at V and 6 bases at J, with 10 bases between the two ends. CDR1 and CDR2 (germline): SGDLS, YYNGEE. The CDR3 consists of 13 residues. The CDR3, as DNA: TGTGCCAGCAGCGGACAGACTAGCAATGAGCAGTTCTTC. It specifies CASSGQTSNEQFF. Based on the CDR3 plus reference TRBV9 and TRBJ2-1, the full variable domain is DSGVTQTPKHLITATGQRVTLRCSPRSGDLSVYWYQQSLDQGLQFLIQYYNGEERAKGNILERFSAQQFPDLHSELNLSSLELGDSALYFCASSGQTSNEQFFGPGTRLTVL.

CDR3 DNA: TGCAGCGTTGAACCCCAGGGGGCTACTCTATTCGAAGCTTTCTTT. Residues: CSVEPQGATLFEAFF. V gene TRBV29-1 combines with J gene TRBJ1-1; 8 bases align to TRBD1. Losses at the gene ends were 2 bases for V and 8 bases for J; bases not matched to a gene: 13. Germline V lookup: CDR1 SQVTM, CDR2 ANQGSEA. The CDR3 runs 15 residues.

This clone appeared a few times. This chain links TRBV9 with TRBJ2-7; D uncertain. The germline gives CDR1 SGDLS, CDR2 YYNGEE. With 4 bases removed from V and 0 bases from J, the gap between germline ends came to 5 bases. The CDR3 totals 12 residues. This CDR3 reads CASSPLSYEQYF. The CDR3 bases are TGTGCCAGCAGCCCCCTCTCCTACGAGCAGTACTTC.

This chain uses TRBV2 with TRBJ2-3; 7 bases are shared with TRBD1. After removal of 3 bases from V and 5 bases from J, the junction contained 11 bases not matched to a gene. The CDR3 is made up of 16 amino acids. Looked up from germline, CDR1 is SNHLY and CDR2 is FYNNEI. As DNA, the CDR3 is TGTGCCAGCAGTGAGGGAAGGGGGCCCTGTGGAGATACGCAGTATTTT. Translated: CASSEGRGPCGDTQYF.

This clone was found a few times. The chain couples TRBV10-3 to TRBJ2-3; 8 nucleotides align to TRBD2. The V segment lost 0 bases and the J segment 14 bases; nucleotides outside the gene matches: 7. CDR3 size: 13 residues. The germline V gene encodes CDR1 ENHRY and CDR2 SYGVKD. For the CDR3, the DNA is TGTGCCATCAGTGAGTCGAGCGGGGGTGTGAGGTATTTT. It translates to CAISESSGGVRYF.

The DNA of the CDR3 is TGTGCCAGCAGTTCAACTAATGAAAAACTGTTTTTT. Protein sequence: CASSSTNEKLFF. The chain has TRBV27 and TRBJ1-4; D gene ambiguous. This CDR3 region has 12 residues. The germline gives CDR1 MNHEY, CDR2 SMNVEV (reference sequence). Trimming shortened V by 4 bases and J by 0 bases, and 0 bases separated the two germline ends. The variable domain in full, with the rest retrieved from reference TRBV27 and TRBJ1-4, is EAQVTQNPRYLITVTGKKLTVTCSQNMNHEYMSWYRQDPGLGLRQIYYSMNVEVTDKGDVPEGYKVSRKEKRNFPLILESPSPNQTSLYFCASSSTNEKLFFGSGTQLSVL.

The chain employs TRBV5-1 and TRBJ1-1; D gene uncertain. Germline V lookup: CDR1 SGHRS, CDR2 YFSETQ. The CDR3 has 12 residues. The ends were cut back, 5 bases at V and 4 bases at J, with 9 bases in the middle. The CDR3 loop reads CASSLEGTEAFF. CDR3 nucleotides: TGCGCCAGCAGTCTAGAGGGCACTGAAGCTTTCTTT.

With regard to this clone: The sample has other DNA sequences that encode this CDR3 too. The CDR3 DNA sequence: TGCAGCGTTGAACAGGGTTCCTACGAGCAGTACTTC. Translation gives CSVEQGSYEQYF. V and J are TRBV29-1 and TRBJ2-7; D perhaps matches TRBD1 (5 bases). Trimming took 2 bases from V and 1 from J, leaving 6 bases between them. This CDR3 contains 12 residues. Per germline, CDR1 SQVTM and CDR2 ANQGSEA.

In its sample, this clone was seen once. The genes are TRBV4-1 and TRBJ2-4; D ambiguous. V lost 8 bases to trimming and J lost 0 bases, with 11 bases between them. The germline V gene has CDR1 MGHRA and CDR2 YSYEKL. The CDR3 extends over 14 amino acids. In nucleotides, the CDR3 is TGCGCCAGCGGCCCTACTGTAGCCAAAAACATTCAGTACTTC. This encodes CASGPTVAKNIQYF.

The V and J genes are TRBV25-1 and TRBJ2-7; perhaps D is TRBD1 or TRBD2 (7 bases each). Germline V lookup: CDR1 MGHDK, CDR2 SYGVNS. CDR3 length: 15 amino acids. Trimming took off 3 bases at V and 0 bases at J, with 12 bases between the two ends. CDR3 sequence (DNA): TGTGCCAGCAGTGACCCAGGGGGGGGCTCCTACGAGCAGTACTTC. Translated, it gives CASSDPGGGSYEQYF.

The chain links TRBV27 to TRBJ2-1, with D perhaps assigned TRBD1 or TRBD2 (5 bases each). From germline, CDR1 is MNHEY and CDR2 SMNVEV (reference sequence). V was cut by 2 bases and J by 6 bases, with 11 bases left in between. CDR3 length: 14 amino acids. The CDR3 reads CASSLQGTGNEQFF. CDR3 DNA: TGTGCCAGCAGTTTACAAGGGACCGGCAATGAGCAGTTCTTC.

This clone showed up just a few times. As DNA, the CDR3 is TGTGCCTGGAGTCCTCTCCTATACGAGCAGTACTTC. Translating gives CAWSPLLYEQYF. This sequence joins TRBV30 and TRBJ2-7; D is unclear. Trimming pared 2 bases from V and 4 bases from J, leaving 9 bases between. Looked up from germline, CDR1 is GTSNPN and CDR2 is SVGIG (reference sequence). This CDR3 has 12 amino acids.

The chain couples TRBV2 to TRBJ1-2; the D gene is possibly TRBD1 (6 bases). The ends were cut back, 7 bases at V and 0 bases at J, with 18 bases in the middle. The germline CDR1 and CDR2 sequences are SNHLY and FYNNEI. This CDR3 has 16 residues. The CDR3 sequence is CASKQGPTLTNYGYTF. CDR3 bases: TGTGCCAGCAAACAGGGACCGACGTTGACTAACTATGGCTACACCTTC.

V and J are TRBV11-2 and TRBJ2-3; D is undetermined. CDR3 length: 13 residues. Germline values: CDR1 SGHAT, CDR2 FQNNGV. Trimming stripped 5 bases from V and 6 bases from J, with 12 bases between. The CDR3, as DNA: TGTGCCAGCAGCGCCGTCTCCGCGGATACGCAGTATTTT. Residues: CASSAVSADTQYF.